This T cell receptor beta chain was obtained from a study of T cell clones after liver transplantation. Germline values: CDR1 SGHRS, CDR2 YFSETQ. There are 16 residues in the CDR3. V lost 1 base to trimming and J lost 3 bases; unmatched junction nucleotides: 4. The table came from immunoSEQ multiplex PCR; TCRdb's copy has only in-frame clones and leaves some out. The sample yields 85,000 to 110,000 clones, 84% seen once. The sequence was obtained from a human patient who received a liver transplant. The T cells may partly be graft donor cells. This material consisted of CD4+ T cells from blood, taken 47 months after liver transplant. The chain employs TRBV5-1 and TRBJ2-2; 9 positions match TRBD2. The CDR3 reads CASSLSVAGDTGELFF. The CDR3 coding sequence is TGCGCCAGCAGCTTGTCGGTAGCGGGAGACACCGGGGAGCTGTTTTTT. The full variable domain, with the rest looked up from reference TRBV5-1 and TRBJ2-2, is KAGVTQTPRYLIKTRGQQVTLSCSPISGHRSVSWYQQTPGQGLQFLFEYFSETQRNKGNFPGRFSGRQFSNSRSEMNVSTLELGDSALYLCASSLSVAGDTGELFFGEGSRLTVL.